The 32 T cell receptor beta chains below come from one sample, sequenced in a study of blood T cell repertoires in COVID-19. Libraries were prepared by immunoSEQ multiplex PCR; TCRdb keeps only in-frame clonotypes and omits some of them. The sample lists about 70,000 clones, over 75% occurring once. Sequenced sample: peripheral blood. The origin of the receptors is a woman aged 18-30 years with acute or convalescent COVID-19.

V is TRBV24-1 and J is TRBJ2-1, with 15 nucleotides matching TRBD2. The CDR3 is made up of 18 amino acids. V trimming: 4 bases; J trimming: 8 bases; junction bases outside the gene matches: 11. Germline CDR1 and CDR2: KGHDR and SFDVKD. CDR3 protein: CATSDPAGTSGRSDEQFF. CDR3 nucleotides: TGTGCCACCAGTGACCCGGCCGGGACTAGCGGGAGGAGTGATGAGCAGTTCTTC.

The chain is built from TRBV15 and TRBJ2-5; D may be TRBD1 (6 bases). Trimming shortened V by 2 bases and J by 1 base, and 17 bases separated the two germline ends. Germline values: CDR1 LNHNV, CDR2 YYDKDF (reference sequence). The CDR3 loop spans 17 amino acids. The CDR3 nucleotides read TGTGCCACCAGCAGACATACCTTACAGGGTTCCCAAGAGACCCAGTACTTC. Its protein is CATSRHTLQGSQETQYF.

The genes are TRBV6-5 and TRBJ1-1; 7 nucleotides align to TRBD1. Per the germline V gene, CDR1 is MNHEY and CDR2 is SVGAGI. Trimming removed 6 bases from V and 3 bases from J; junction bases left unmatched: 7. CDR3 length: 14 residues. The CDR3 bases are TGTGCCAGCAGGCCAACGGGACAGCACACTGAAGCTTTCTTT. It is translated as CASRPTGQHTEAFF.

CDR3 nucleotides: TGTGCCAGTAGTATAGGTTGGCAGGGGGCTCATCAGCCCCAGCATTTT. Translating gives CASSIGWQGAHQPQHF. The rearrangement uses TRBV19 and TRBJ1-5; TRBD1 aligns across 8 bases. CDR1 LNHDA and CDR2 SQIVND come from the germline V gene (reference sequence). V was pared by 1 base and J by 5 bases, with 7 bases of the junction left unmatched. The CDR3 runs to 16 residues.

The CDR3 spells CASSQGTGTSNEQYF. CDR3 DNA sequence: TGCGCCAGCAGCCAAGGCACGGGGACTAGTAACGAGCAGTACTTC. The genes are TRBV4-3 and TRBJ2-7; TRBD2 agrees at 8 bases. V trimming: 1 base; J trimming: 5 bases; junction bases outside the gene matches: 7. The CDR3 has 15 amino acids. Germline V gives CDR1 LGHNA, CDR2 YSLEER.

DNA for the CDR3: TGTGCCAGCATCTCCCCCGGGGGGGCCTACAATGAGCAGTTCTTC. This codes for CASISPGGAYNEQFF. The chain has TRBV28 and TRBJ2-1, with 8 bases fitting TRBD2. Germline trimming cut 7 bases from V and 2 bases from J; bases unmatched to any gene: 7. Germline CDR1 MDHEN, CDR2 SYDVKM. The CDR3 has 15 amino acids.

The rearrangement joins TRBV15 to TRBJ2-2; possible D gene TRBD2, 5 bases. Trimming shortened V by 1 base and J by 6 bases, and 9 bases separated the two germline ends. The CDR3 sequence is 14 residues long. Germline V gene sequence: CDR1 LNHNV, CDR2 YYDKDF (reference sequence). The CDR3 DNA is TGTGCCACCAGCAGAGTGGGAGCGTCCGGGGAGCTGTTTTTT. It encodes CATSRVGASGELFF.

The chain has TRBV11-2 and TRBJ2-1, with 9 bases fitting TRBD2. CDR3 length: 16 residues. CDR1 is SGHAT, CDR2 FQNNGV, per germline. After removal of 5 bases from V and 4 bases from J, the junction contained 9 bases not matched to a gene. The CDR3 coding sequence is TGTGCCAGCAGCCGTCCCGGGACTAGCAGGTACAATGAGCAGTTCTTC. Its protein product is CASSRPGTSRYNEQFF.

The table lists this clone with a few counts. The gene calls are TRBV2 and TRBJ2-4; 8 bases are a match to TRBD2. The CDR3 has 14 amino acids. CDR1 is SNHLY and CDR2 is FYNNEI in the germline V gene. Trimming removed 7 bases from V and 11 bases from J; junction bases left unmatched: 13. The CDR3 is CASTRSYGTSLQYF. The CDR3 DNA reads as TGTGCCAGCACCAGATCCTACGGGACTAGTCTTCAGTACTTC.

The chain combines TRBV2 with TRBJ2-7; 11 nucleotides agree with TRBD1. This CDR3 comprises 12 residues. Germline-derived CDR1 and CDR2 are SNHLY and FYNNEI. V dropped 8 bases and J dropped 6; count of bases not matched to a gene: 3. CDR3 sequence: CASRDRGAEQYF. The CDR3, as DNA: TGTGCCAGCCGGGACAGGGGGGCCGAGCAGTACTTC.

J is TRBJ2-5 and V is TRBV18; D may be TRBD2 (5 bases). CDR1 and CDR2 from the germline V gene are KGHSH and LQKENI. The V end was cut by 0 bases, the J end by 4 bases, with 9 bases between. The CDR3 extends over 14 amino acids. The DNA of the CDR3 is TGTGCCAGCTCACCACCGGCTAGCAGAGAGACCCAGTACTTC. This translates into CASSPPASRETQYF.

The V gene is TRBV6-6, the J gene TRBJ2-2; 7 bases fit TRBD1. The CDR3 length is 15 residues. The ends lost 6 bases at V and 1 base at J; junction bases unmatched: 5. CDR1 and CDR2 (germline): MNHNY, SVGAGI (reference sequence). The CDR3 nucleotides are TGTGCCAGCAGATCCCGGGACAGGAACACCGGGGAGCTGTTTTTT. Its translation is CASRSRDRNTGELFF.

The rearrangement joins TRBV18 to TRBJ1-2, with 8 bases aligning to TRBD1. The germline CDR1 and CDR2 sequences are KGHSH and LQKENI. The ends lost 5 bases at V and 1 base at J; junction bases unmatched: 6. This CDR3 is built from 15 residues. CDR3 sequence reads: CASSSPGGLNYGYTF. The CDR3 nucleotides read TGTGCCAGCTCAAGCCCAGGGGGCCTTAACTATGGCTACACCTTC. The full variable domain, with the rest looked up from reference TRBV18 and TRBJ1-2, is NAGVMQNPRHLVRRRGQEARLRCSPMKGHSHVYWYRQLPEEGLKFMVYLQKENIIDESGMPKERFSAEFPKEGPSILRIQQVVRGDSAAYFCASSSPGGLNYGYTFGSGTRLTVV.

As DNA, the CDR3 is TGTGCCAGCAGCTTGGACAGTCTGAGCTCCTACAATGAGCAGTTCTTC. Translation gives CASSLDSLSSYNEQFF. The chain uses TRBV5-4 and TRBJ2-1; D is unclear. V dropped 0 bases and J dropped 0 bases, with 10 bases sitting between them. CDR3 size: 16 residues. Germline-derived CDR1 and CDR2 are SGHNT and YYREEE (reference sequence).

J is TRBJ1-2 and V is TRBV2; 9 bases line up with TRBD1. The CDR3 sequence is 15 residues long. Germline CDR1 is SNHLY and CDR2 is FYNNEI. V shed 5 bases, J shed 4 bases, and the junction held 8 bases outside the gene matches. CDR3 nucleotide sequence: TGTGCCAGCAGTAGCACGCCGGGACAGGGCTATGGCTACACCTTC. It encodes CASSSTPGQGYGYTF.

The rearrangement uses TRBV11-2 and TRBJ1-2, with a possible D match to TRBD1 (5 bases). Per the germline V gene, CDR1 is SGHAT and CDR2 is FQNNGV. Between the trimmed V and J ends, which lost 7 bases and 2 bases, there was a span of 17 bases. The CDR3 covers 15 residues. The chain's CDR3 is CASNLRQPSNYGYTF. CDR3 nucleotides: TGTGCCAGCAACCTCCGACAGCCCTCCAACTATGGCTACACCTTC.

The gene calls are TRBV19 and TRBJ1-2; D is uncertain. Germline V CDR1 and CDR2: LNHDA, SQIVND (reference sequence). The CDR3 loop spans 15 amino acids. The V and J ends lost 7 bases and 7 bases respectively, with 22 bases between them. CDR3 loop: CASKGPAGDSGGYTF. The DNA for the CDR3 is TGTGCCAGTAAAGGACCCGCCGGTGATAGCGGTGGCTACACCTTC.

The V gene is TRBV30, the J gene TRBJ2-6; no clear D gene. Germline CDR1 and CDR2: GTSNPN and SVGIG (reference sequence). V was trimmed by 2 bases and J by 1 base, leaving 12 bases between them. CDR3 size: 16 residues. The CDR3 DNA reads TGTGCCTGGAGTATTGAGGCGGTTTCTGGGGCCAACGTCCTGACTTTC. This translates into CAWSIEAVSGANVLTF. The full variable domain, completed using reference TRBV30 and TRBJ2-6, is SQTIHQWPATLVQPVGSPLSLECTVEGTSNPNLYWYRQAAGRGLQLLFYSVGIGQISSEVPQNLSASRPQDRQFILSSKKLLLSDSGFYLCAWSIEAVSGANVLTFGAGSRLTVL.

This chain uses TRBV5-4 with TRBJ1-2; perhaps TRBD1 as D (6 bases). This CDR3 is built from 12 residues. Germline values: CDR1 SGHNT, CDR2 YYREEE (reference sequence). V lost 4 bases to trimming and J lost 7 bases, with 11 bases between them. CDR3 in amino acids: CASSGIRGGYTF. Written as DNA, the CDR3 is TGTGCCAGCAGCGGAATCAGGGGTGGCTACACCTTC.

The chain couples TRBV11-2 to TRBJ2-3, with 11 bases fitting TRBD2. With 4 bases clipped from V and 3 bases from J, the junction kept 9 bases outside the gene matches. There are 17 residues in the CDR3. The germline CDR1 and CDR2 sequences are SGHAT and FQNNGV. The CDR3 bases are TGTGCCAGCAGCTCACAGGGGACTAGCGGAAAAACAGATACGCAGTATTTT. Protein sequence: CASSSQGTSGKTDTQYF.

V gene TRBV11-2 combines with J gene TRBJ1-1; the D gene is possibly TRBD1 (6 bases). CDR1 is SGHAT and CDR2 is FQNNGV in the germline V gene. The CDR3 runs 14 residues. Trimming cost V 5 bases and J 1 base, with 11 bases left between them. The CDR3 region is CASSLQGQNTEAFF. CDR3 DNA sequence: TGTGCCAGCAGCCTACAGGGACAGAACACTGAAGCTTTCTTT. Looking up the rest from reference TRBV11-2 and TRBJ1-1 gives the full variable domain: EAGVAQSPRYKIIEKRQSVAFWCNPISGHATLYWYQQILGQGPKLLIQFQNNGVVDDSQLPKDRFSAERLKGVDSTLKIQPAKLEDSAVYLCASSLQGQNTEAFFGQGTRLTVV.

This clone was detected once. The CDR3 sequence is CASRLSPRDGVAFF. CDR3 bases: TGTGCCAGCAGGCTATCCCCTCGGGATGGGGTAGCTTTCTTT. The V call is TRBV28, the J call TRBJ1-1, with no clear D. Germline values: CDR1 MDHEN, CDR2 SYDVKM. V was cut by 6 bases and J by 10 bases, with 21 bases left in between. CDR3 length equals 14 residues.

In DNA form, the CDR3 reads TGTGCCATCAGTGAGAGTCCTCAGGAGGTAAATGGCTACACCTTC. Protein product: CAISESPQEVNGYTF. V is TRBV10-3 and J is TRBJ1-2; D remains unclear. Germline loops: CDR1 ENHRY, CDR2 SYGVKD. CDR3 length equals 15 residues. V lost 2 bases to trimming and J lost 6 bases, with 16 bases between them.

This clone has a single count. J is TRBJ2-7 and V is TRBV7-2; D gene ambiguous. V lost 0 bases and J lost 0, with 9 bases in between. The CDR3 has 15 amino acids. Per germline, CDR1 SGHTA and CDR2 FQGNSA. This CDR3 reads CASSLAFGSSYEQYF. The CDR3 DNA sequence: TGTGCCAGCAGCTTAGCTTTCGGTAGCTCCTACGAGCAGTACTTC.

The V call is TRBV2, the J call TRBJ1-2, with a possible D match to TRBD1 (5 bases). Between the trimmed V and J ends, which lost 2 bases and 0 bases, there was a span of 10 bases. The CDR3 has 15 residues. CDR1 is SNHLY and CDR2 is FYNNEI in the germline V gene. CDR3 coding DNA: TGTGCCAGCAGTGAAAGCGGGGCTACTAACTATGGCTACACCTTC. Its protein is CASSESGATNYGYTF.

The genes are TRBV11-2 and TRBJ2-3; D unresolved. CDR1 is SGHAT, CDR2 FQNNGV, per germline. Between the trimmed V and J ends, which lost 3 bases and 4 bases, there was a span of 8 bases. There are 13 residues in the CDR3. In DNA, the CDR3 is TGTGCCAGCAGCTTCAGGCGATCAGATACGCAGTATTTT. The encoded protein is CASSFRRSDTQYF.

The genes are TRBV3-1 (or the pseudogene TRBV3-2) and TRBJ2-2; tentative D call: TRBD1 (5 bases). The CDR3 extends over 14 amino acids. Germline-derived CDR1 and CDR2 are LGHDT and YNNKEL (reference sequence). V lost 2 bases and J 6 bases, leaving 10 bases between the germline ends. CDR3 nucleotides: TGTGCCAGCAGCCAATCAGGCAGGGCCGGGGAGCTGTTTTTT. This translates into CASSQSGRAGELFF.

This rearrangement joins TRBV20-1 to TRBJ1-3; D perhaps matches TRBD1 (5 bases). CDR3 size: 15 residues. CDR1 and CDR2 (germline): DFQATT, SNEGSKA (reference sequence). The germline V and J ends were trimmed by 3 bases and 4 bases, with 16 bases remaining between them. DNA of the CDR3: TGCAGTGCTAGTTGGAGGCGGGGGAAAGGAAACACCATATATTTT. Translation gives CSASWRRGKGNTIYF.

V usage is TRBV5-1 and J usage is TRBJ2-1; TRBD1 aligns across 7 bases. CDR1 and CDR2 (germline): SGHRS, YFSETQ. V gave up 5 bases and J gave up 2 bases; unmatched junction bases: 7. The CDR3 contains 15 residues. The CDR3 DNA reads as TGCGCCAGCAGAAAGGGGGACAGCGCCTACAATGAGCAGTTCTTC. Residues: CASRKGDSAYNEQFF.

The gene calls are TRBV25-1 and TRBJ1-2; the match to TRBD1 covers 7 bases. V was pared by 5 bases and J by 2 bases, with 8 bases of the junction left unmatched. The CDR3 is made up of 15 amino acids. Per germline, CDR1 MGHDK and CDR2 SYGVNS. The CDR3 here is CASSSSTGMNYGYTF. CDR3 bases: TGTGCCAGCAGTTCCTCGACAGGGATGAACTATGGCTACACCTTC.

This clone was seen once. This sequence joins TRBV6-5 and TRBJ1-5, with 7 nucleotides matching TRBD1. The CDR3 has 15 amino acids. Germline values: CDR1 MNHEY, CDR2 SVGAGI. Trimming at V came to 10 bases and at J to 0 bases, leaving 9 bases not matched to a gene. The CDR3 DNA is TGTGCCACCGCCGAGGGACAGATTAGCAATCAGCCCCAGCATTTT. Residues: CATAEGQISNQPQHF.

V gene TRBV9 combines with J gene TRBJ2-3; 11 bases are shared with TRBD2. J was trimmed by 0 bases and V by 4 bases; bases with no gene match: 7. Germline loops: CDR1 SGDLS, CDR2 YYNGEE. This CDR3 comprises 17 residues. The CDR3 DNA reads as TGTGCCAGCAGCTCCGGGACTAGCGGATATAGCACAGATACGCAGTATTTT. This codes for CASSSGTSGYSTDTQYF. Complete variable domain (other parts from reference TRBV9 and TRBJ2-3): DSGVTQTPKHLITATGQRVTLRCSPRSGDLSVYWYQQSLDQGLQFLIQYYNGEERAKGNILERFSAQQFPDLHSELNLSSLELGDSALYFCASSSGTSGYSTDTQYFGPGTRLTVL.